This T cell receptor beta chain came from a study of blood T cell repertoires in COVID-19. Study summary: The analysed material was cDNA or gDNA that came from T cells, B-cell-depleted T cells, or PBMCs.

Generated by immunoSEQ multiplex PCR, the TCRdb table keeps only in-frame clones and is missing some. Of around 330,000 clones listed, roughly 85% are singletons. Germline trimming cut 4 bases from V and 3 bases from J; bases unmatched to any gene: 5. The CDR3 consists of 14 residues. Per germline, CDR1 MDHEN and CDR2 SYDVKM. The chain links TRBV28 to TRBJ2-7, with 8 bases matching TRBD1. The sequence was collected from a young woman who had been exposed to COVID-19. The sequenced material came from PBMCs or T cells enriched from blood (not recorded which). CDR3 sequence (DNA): TGTGCCAGCAGTTCCGCGACAGGGGTCTACGAGCAGTACTTC. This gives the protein CASSSATGVYEQYF.